This entry lists 25 T cell receptor beta chains sequenced from one sample in a study of T cells in localized non-small cell lung cancer. The table came from immunoSEQ multiplex PCR; TCRdb's copy has only in-frame clones and leaves some out. Of under 75,000 clones listed, roughly nine tenths were seen once; the top ten hold 21%. The sample in question was peripheral blood, obtained before any cancer treatment. These receptor sequences come from a male donor older than 55 with stage III squamous cell lung carcinoma.

The V and J genes are TRBV28 and TRBJ1-6; D might be TRBD1 (5 bases). Per the germline V gene, CDR1 is MDHEN and CDR2 is SYDVKM. The V and J ends lost 7 bases and 9 bases respectively, with 19 bases between them. The CDR3 runs 15 residues. CDR3 amino acids: CASTPQGSVLSPLHF. Written as DNA, the CDR3 is TGTGCCAGCACCCCCCAGGGTTCGGTGCTTTCACCCCTCCACTTT.

The sample holds one count of this clone. J is TRBJ1-2 and V is TRBV4-2; D not certain. Trimming removed 2 bases from V and 1 base from J, with 11 bases in between. CDR3 length: 15 amino acids. Germline loops: CDR1 LGHNA, CDR2 YNFKEQ. CDR3 nucleotides: TGTGCCAGCAGCCAACTGCAGGCAAGTAACTATGGCTACACCTTC. Translating gives CASSQLQASNYGYTF.

The chain joins TRBV25-1 to TRBJ2-1; 9 bases agree with TRBD2. Germline V CDR1 and CDR2: MGHDK, SYGVNS. V lost 3 bases and J lost 10; bases outside the gene matches: 7. This CDR3 is built from 14 residues. CDR3 sequence (DNA): TGTGCCAGCAGTGACGCGGGGGGGCCTAGGGAGCAGTTCTTC. Protein: CASSDAGGPREQFF.

The chain uses TRBV9 and TRBJ1-1; no firm D call. Germline CDR1 reads SGDLS; CDR2 reads YYNGEE. The CDR3 is 12 residues long. The V and J ends lost 2 bases and 1 base respectively, with 3 bases between them. This chain's CDR3 is CASSVWNTEAFF. The CDR3 DNA sequence: TGTGCCAGCAGCGTTTGGAACACTGAAGCTTTCTTT.

The genes are TRBV13 and TRBJ1-5; unclear D gene. CDR1 is PRHDT, CDR2 FYEKMQ, per germline (reference sequence). The CDR3 totals 12 residues. V was clipped by 1 base and J by 6 bases, with 4 bases between them. The CDR3 is CASSLVGQPQHF. CDR3 DNA sequence: TGTGCCAGCAGCTTAGTTGGTCAGCCCCAGCATTTT.

This clone has just a few counts. J is TRBJ2-7 and V is TRBV25-1; 9 bases fit TRBD1. This CDR3 region has 17 residues. The V gene's germline CDR1 is MGHDK and CDR2 SYGVNS. V lost 3 bases to trimming and J lost 0 bases; unmatched junction nucleotides: 9. In DNA, the CDR3 is TGTGCCAGCAGTGACCTCCGGGACAGGGAGGGCTCCTACGAGCAGTACTTC. It specifies CASSDLRDREGSYEQYF.

The chain employs TRBV6-1 and TRBJ2-3; TRBD2 aligns across 10 bases. J lost 4 bases, V lost 0 bases, and 4 bases had no gene match. CDR1 is MNHNS and CDR2 is SASEGT in the germline V gene. The CDR3 length is 16 residues. The CDR3 DNA reads as TGTGCCAGCAGTGAAGCGGCCAGCGGGGGGGCAGATACGCAGTATTTT. The encoded protein is CASSEAASGGADTQYF.

The V and J genes are TRBV5-1 and TRBJ1-2; 7 bases match TRBD1. V lost 4 bases and J lost 8; bases outside the gene matches: 11. Germline V gene data show CDR1 as SGHRS and CDR2 as YFSETQ. The CDR3 covers 14 residues. In DNA form, the CDR3 reads TGCGCCAGCAGCATCGGACAGGATCTTGGGGGCTACACCTTC. Protein product: CASSIGQDLGGYTF.

This chain connects TRBV2 to TRBJ1-2, with TRBD1 matching over 8 bases. The length of the CDR3 is 13 residues. The V gene's germline CDR1 is SNHLY and CDR2 FYNNEI. J was trimmed by 2 bases and V by 6 bases; bases with no gene match: 2. Written as DNA, the CDR3 is TGTGCCAGCAGGGACAGGGTGAACTATGGCTACACCTTC. It translates to CASRDRVNYGYTF.

The genes are TRBV27 and TRBJ1-1; no reliable D call. The germline CDR1 and CDR2 sequences are MNHEY and SMNVEV (reference sequence). Trimming pared 2 bases from V and 0 bases from J, leaving 7 bases between. This CDR3 has 14 residues. DNA of the CDR3: TGTGCCAGCAGTTTAATCGCATTGAACACTGAAGCTTTCTTT. The encoded protein is CASSLIALNTEAFF.

V usage is TRBV30 and J usage is TRBJ1-2; the D gene is possibly TRBD1 (5 bases). Trimming cost V 4 bases and J 4 bases, with 10 bases left between them. CDR1 is GTSNPN and CDR2 is SVGIG in the germline V gene (reference sequence). The CDR3 has 12 amino acids. The CDR3 spells CAWTTGPYGYTF. The CDR3 DNA sequence: TGTGCCTGGACTACAGGCCCCTATGGCTACACCTTC.

CDR3 amino acids: CASSLADSNSTDTQYF. CDR3 coding DNA: TGTGCCAGCAGCTTGGCGGACTCTAACAGCACAGATACGCAGTATTTT. The chain is built from TRBV5-8 and TRBJ2-3, with TRBD2 as a possible D gene (5 bases). CDR1 and CDR2 from the germline V gene are SGHTS and YDEGEE. With 0 bases removed from V and 0 bases from J, the gap between germline ends came to 11 bases. The CDR3 length is 16 residues.

This clone has more than one count but fewer than ten. The chain joins TRBV27 to TRBJ1-6; 9 bases match TRBD1. The trim removed 6 bases at V and 8 bases at J, leaving 8 bases unmatched. Per the germline V gene, CDR1 is MNHEY and CDR2 is SMNVEV (reference sequence). CDR3 length: 15 amino acids. CDR3 protein: CASRSQTGGDSPLHF. The CDR3 DNA follows: TGTGCCAGCAGATCCCAGACAGGGGGGGATTCACCCCTCCACTTT.

CDR3 sequence: CASSPDLGFGKLFF. The DNA of the CDR3 is TGTGCCAGCTCACCGGACCTCGGGTTTGGAAAACTGTTTTTT. The chain combines TRBV18 with TRBJ1-4; no clear D. The CDR3 is made up of 14 amino acids. In germline, CDR1 is KGHSH, CDR2 LQKENI. V shed 3 bases and J shed 10 bases, with 15 bases lying between them. Combining the CDR3 with reference TRBV18 and TRBJ1-4 gives the whole variable domain NAGVMQNPRHLVRRRGQEARLRCSPMKGHSHVYWYRQLPEEGLKFMVYLQKENIIDESGMPKERFSAEFPKEGPSILRIQQVVRGDSAAYFCASSPDLGFGKLFFGSGTQLSVL.

CDR3 coding DNA: TGTGCCAGCAGTGGACAGCCTAATTATAATTCACCCCTCCACTTT. Translated, it gives CASSGQPNYNSPLHF. The chain combines TRBV6-1 with TRBJ1-6, with D perhaps matching TRBD1 (5 bases). Germline lookup yields CDR1 MNHNS and CDR2 SASEGT. V was clipped by 4 bases and J by 4 bases, with 11 bases between them. CDR3 length equals 15 residues.

The V gene is TRBV10-3, the J gene TRBJ1-6, with TRBD1 matching 9 bases. CDR1 is ENHRY and CDR2 is SYGVKD in the germline V gene. Losses at the gene ends were 6 bases for V and 5 bases for J; bases not matched to a gene: 5. This CDR3 has 15 residues. This CDR3 is CAIRLRDRDNSPLHF. In DNA form, the CDR3 reads TGTGCCATCAGGTTACGGGACAGGGATAATTCACCCCTCCACTTT.

For the CDR3, the DNA is TGTGCCACCAGCAGAGACCGGGGGGTGAGGATCGAGCAGTACTTC. Its translation is CATSRDRGVRIEQYF. The chain has TRBV15 and TRBJ2-7; 7 bases map to TRBD2. There are 15 residues in the CDR3. CDR1 LNHNV and CDR2 YYDKDF come from the germline V gene (reference sequence). V lost 0 bases and J lost 6; bases outside the gene matches: 8.

The chain uses TRBV5-4 and TRBJ2-5, with D unresolved. V lost 2 bases and J 3 bases, leaving 8 bases between the germline ends. CDR1 is SGHNT and CDR2 is YYREEE in the germline V gene (reference sequence). CDR3 length: 13 residues. CDR3: CASSLVQEETQYF. CDR3 in DNA: TGTGCCAGCAGCTTAGTCCAAGAAGAGACCCAGTACTTC.

The chain links TRBV5-4 to TRBJ2-5; D uncertain. Trimming cost V 3 bases and J 1 base, with 10 bases left between them. Germline assignment: CDR1 SGHNT and CDR2 YYREEE (reference sequence). The CDR3 spans 14 residues. This CDR3 is CASSSELLQETQYF. In DNA form, the CDR3 reads TGTGCCAGCAGCTCGGAGCTGCTCCAAGAGACCCAGTACTTC.

The chain carries TRBV7-9 and TRBJ2-7; D is possibly TRBD1 (5 bases). Deletions cut 3 bases from V and 1 base from J, with 10 bases between. This CDR3 contains 14 residues. Looked up from germline, CDR1 is SEHNR and CDR2 is FQNEAQ (reference sequence). The CDR3 bases are TGTGCCAGCAGCTTCTGGCGACAGTCCTACGAGCAGTACTTC. Residues: CASSFWRQSYEQYF.

The CDR3 spells CSHTTAANTGELFF. The CDR3 DNA is TGCAGCCATACGACAGCCGCGAACACCGGGGAGCTGTTTTTT. The chain links TRBV29-1 to TRBJ2-2; a weak D match, TRBD1 (5 bases). CDR3 length: 14 residues. Trimming stripped 8 bases from V and 0 bases from J, with 13 bases between. Germline loops: CDR1 SQVTM, CDR2 ANQGSEA.

The V gene is TRBV7-8, the J gene TRBJ1-5; the D is unclear. V shed 4 bases and J shed 4 bases, with 8 bases lying between them. The CDR3 has 13 residues. The V gene's germline CDR1 is SGHVS and CDR2 FQNEAQ. The CDR3 DNA reads as TGTGCCAGCAGCTCCCGACGAAATCAGCCCCAGCATTTT. Protein product: CASSSRRNQPQHF.

The rearrangement links TRBV7-8 to TRBJ2-7; TRBD1 agrees at 7 bases. Germline trimming cut 0 bases from V and 1 base from J; bases unmatched to any gene: 3. The CDR3 has 15 amino acids. Germline V gene data show CDR1 as SGHVS and CDR2 as FQNEAQ. CDR3 DNA: TGTGCCAGCAGCTTAGCGGTGACAGGGTCCTACGAGCAGTACTTC. Translating gives CASSLAVTGSYEQYF.

The chain combines TRBV7-9 with TRBJ2-3; D might be TRBD2 (5 bases). V lost 2 bases, J lost 1 base, and 22 bases lay in between. The CDR3 covers 19 residues. CDR1 SEHNR and CDR2 FQNEAQ come from the germline V gene (reference sequence). The CDR3 loop is CASSLPPPIRGRRTDTQYF. The CDR3 coding sequence is TGTGCCAGCAGCTTACCGCCACCCATTCGGGGAAGGCGCACAGATACGCAGTATTTT.

This clone was found a few times. The chain carries TRBV6-1 and TRBJ2-7, with no clear D. CDR1 MNHNS and CDR2 SASEGT come from the germline V gene. V dropped 4 bases and J dropped 3 bases, with 7 bases sitting between them. The CDR3 contains 12 residues. CDR3 bases: TGTGCCAGCAGTGTTTCTGACTACGAGCAGTACGTC. Translated: CASSVSDYEQYV.